The present T cell receptor (beta chain) was sequenced within a study of blood T cell repertoires in COVID-19. About the study: Acute and convalescent COVID-19 samples came from the United States, Italy and Spain. Nucleic acid was either cDNA or gDNA, and it came from T cells, B-cell-depleted T cells, or PBMCs.

Under the authors' procedure: Amplification with reference gene primers provided the estimates of nucleated cell counts. Here immunoSEQ multiplex PCR was the method, and the copy in TCRdb shows in-frame clones only, minus some. That table supplies the V and J calls and clone size; D and trimming were determined from the DNA. The top ten hold roughly 30% of the sample, which has approximately 220,000 clones, approximately 80% seen once. Looked up from germline, CDR1 is SGHTA and CDR2 is FQGNSA. The CDR3 contains 17 residues. Unmatched junction bases numbered 14, after V lost 6 bases and J lost 4 bases.

The V and J genes are TRBV7-2 and TRBJ1-2, with TRBD1 matching 10 bases. The receptor was derived from a man aged 35-49 years with acute or convalescent COVID-19. The sequencing sample was made of peripheral blood. For the CDR3, the DNA is TGTGCCAGCAGACCCAACGCCGGGACAGGGGTGGCCTATGGCTACACCTTC. Its protein product is CASRPNAGTGVAYGYTF.